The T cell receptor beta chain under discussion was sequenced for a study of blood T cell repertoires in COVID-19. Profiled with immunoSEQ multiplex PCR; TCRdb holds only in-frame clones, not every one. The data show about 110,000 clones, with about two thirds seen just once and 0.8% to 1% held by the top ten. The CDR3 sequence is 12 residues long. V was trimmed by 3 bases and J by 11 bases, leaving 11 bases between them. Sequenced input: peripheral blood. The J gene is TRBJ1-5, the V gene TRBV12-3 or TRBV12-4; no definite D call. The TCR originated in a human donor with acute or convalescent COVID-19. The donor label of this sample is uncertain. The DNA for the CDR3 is TGTGCCAGCAGTTTCTCCGACACGGCCCAGCATTTT. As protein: CASSFSDTAQHF.